This TCR beta chain emerged from a study of Ad26.COV2.S vaccination and SARS-CoV-2 variants. Study summary: Enrolled in COV1001, the donor was in the Ad26.COV2.S trial arm, which received the vaccine.

The repertoire was sequenced with immunoSEQ multiplex PCR; TCRdb's copy has only in-frame clones and lacks some. Of just over 350,000 clones listed, 80% to 90% are singletons. Study findings and constraints: While placebo recipients had lower spike-specific TCR breadth, vaccine recipients had more.

Comment on this clone: Its target is unknown.

From germline, CDR1 is MNHEY and CDR2 SMNVEV (reference sequence). V dropped 4 bases and J dropped 4; count of bases not matched to a gene: 4. The CDR3 length is 15 residues. Treatment specified: about 20 received Ad26.COV2.S at low or high dose, single or two shots; several received placebo; per-sample allocation not given. It was on day 63 after the first vaccine or placebo injection that samples were taken. The sequencing here drew on peripheral blood, taken in a trial of Ad26.COV2.S vaccine versus placebo. This rearrangement joins TRBV27 to TRBJ2-3; 11 bases are a match to TRBD2. The sequence came from a person aged 18-65 years who received the Ad26.COV2.S COVID-19 vaccine or a placebo. The DNA of the CDR3 is TGTGCCAGCAGTTCCTCGACTAGCGGGGCAGATACGCAGTATTTT. Protein sequence: CASSSSTSGADTQYF.